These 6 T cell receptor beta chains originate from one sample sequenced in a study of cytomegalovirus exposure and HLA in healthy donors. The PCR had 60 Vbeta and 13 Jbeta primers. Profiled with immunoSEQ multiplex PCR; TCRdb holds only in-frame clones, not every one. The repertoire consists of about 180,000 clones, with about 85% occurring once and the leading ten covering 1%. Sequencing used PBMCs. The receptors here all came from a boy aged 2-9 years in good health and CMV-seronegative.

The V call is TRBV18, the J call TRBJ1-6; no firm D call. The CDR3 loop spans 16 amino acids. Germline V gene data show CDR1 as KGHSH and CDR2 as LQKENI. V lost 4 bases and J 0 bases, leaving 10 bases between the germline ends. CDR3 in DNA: TGTGCCAGCTCACTTAGCGTCAGCTCCTATAATTCACCCCTCCACTTT. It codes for CASSLSVSSYNSPLHF.

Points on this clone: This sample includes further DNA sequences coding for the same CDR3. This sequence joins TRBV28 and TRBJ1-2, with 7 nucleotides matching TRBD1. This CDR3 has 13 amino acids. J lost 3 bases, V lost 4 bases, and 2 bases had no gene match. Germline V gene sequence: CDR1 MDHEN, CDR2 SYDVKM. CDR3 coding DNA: TGTGCCAGCAGTTCAACAGGGGACTATGGCTACACCTTC. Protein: CASSSTGDYGYTF.

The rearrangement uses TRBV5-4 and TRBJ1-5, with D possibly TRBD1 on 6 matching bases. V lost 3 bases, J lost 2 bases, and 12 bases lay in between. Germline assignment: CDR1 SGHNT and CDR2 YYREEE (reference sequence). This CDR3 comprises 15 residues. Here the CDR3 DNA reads TGTGCCAGCAGCTCTATTCCAGGGGGCAATCAGCCCCAGCATTTT. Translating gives CASSSIPGGNQPQHF.

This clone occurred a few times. The CDR3 reads CASSATSGGPASTDTQYF. Here the CDR3 DNA reads TGTGCCAGCAGTGCGACTAGCGGGGGCCCCGCTAGCACAGATACGCAGTATTTT. J is TRBJ2-3 and V is TRBV6-1; 12 positions agree with TRBD2. J was trimmed by 0 bases and V by 4 bases; bases with no gene match: 8. The CDR3 loop spans 18 amino acids. CDR1 MNHNS and CDR2 SASEGT come from the germline V gene.

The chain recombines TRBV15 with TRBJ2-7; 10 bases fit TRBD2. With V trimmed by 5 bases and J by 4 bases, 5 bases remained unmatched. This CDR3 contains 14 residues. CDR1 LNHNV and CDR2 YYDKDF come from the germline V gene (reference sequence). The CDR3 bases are TGTGCCACCAGCCCCGGACTAGCGGAGTACGAGCAGTACGTC. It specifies CATSPGLAEYEQYV.

This chain's CDR3 is CASSFSPGDSNQPQHF. DNA of the CDR3: TGTGCCAGCAGCTTTTCCCCAGGGGATAGCAATCAGCCCCAGCATTTT. The chain recombines TRBV7-9 with TRBJ1-5; possible D gene TRBD1, 6 bases. CDR1 is SEHNR and CDR2 is FQNEAQ in the germline V gene (reference sequence). V lost 3 bases to trimming and J lost 0 bases, with 12 bases between them. The CDR3 length is 16 residues.